This TCR beta chain was recovered during a study of T cell changes during pregnancy in multiple sclerosis. V shed 8 bases, J shed 2 bases, and the junction held 6 bases outside the gene matches. Germline V lookup: CDR1 MNHNS, CDR2 SASEGT. This CDR3 spans 13 amino acids. The assay was immunoSEQ multiplex PCR, and TCRdb's table has in-frame clones only and misses some. This table holds some 37,000 clones, roughly nine tenths found once. This rearrangement joins TRBV6-1 to TRBJ2-7, with TRBD1 matching over 7 bases. This receptor was identified in a female donor with multiple sclerosis, enrolled in a pregnancy study. Sequenced material: CD4+ T cells from peripheral blood mononuclear cells, taken before pregnancy. CDR3 sequence: CASLGDRAYEQYF. CDR3 bases: TGTGCCAGCCTCGGGGACAGAGCCTACGAGCAGTACTTC.